One and the same sample provided the 29 T cell receptor beta chains below, sequenced in a study of blood T cell repertoires in COVID-19. Here immunoSEQ multiplex PCR was the method, and the copy in TCRdb shows in-frame clones only, minus some. The data hold some 150,000 clones, with around 77% observed a single time. The specimen sequenced was peripheral blood. The source of these receptors is a middle-aged man with active or convalescent COVID-19.

This clone was seen once. V gene TRBV5-1 combines with J gene TRBJ2-2; 12 bases agree with TRBD1. This CDR3 comprises 17 residues. V trimming: 4 bases; J trimming: 7 bases; junction bases outside the gene matches: 11. Looked up from germline, CDR1 is SGHRS and CDR2 is YFSETQ. The CDR3 reads CASSPFPGTGGSGELFF. CDR3 nucleotide sequence: TGCGCCAGCAGCCCCTTCCCCGGGACAGGGGGCAGCGGGGAGCTGTTTTTT.

The table lists this clone with a count of one. The chain joins TRBV19 to TRBJ1-5, with TRBD1 as a possible D gene (6 bases). Germline loops: CDR1 LNHDA, CDR2 SQIVND (reference sequence). With 5 bases removed from V and 6 bases from J, the gap between germline ends came to 17 bases. This CDR3 has 15 residues. In DNA form, the CDR3 reads TGTGCCAGTAGTCAATTGGGCAGGGGTATTCAGCCCCAGCATTTT. Residues: CASSQLGRGIQPQHF.

Remarks on this clone: A junction end diverges from the germline sequence, so it may reflect a read error. This sequence joins TRBV6-5 and TRBJ2-1; 9 positions agree with TRBD1. CDR1 is MNHEY, CDR2 SVGAGI, per germline. The CDR3 contains 14 residues. CDR3 nucleotides: TGTGCCAGCAGTCGACCCACAAATCGGGACAGGGTGGTCTTC. Amino acids: CASSRPTNRDRVVF.

V gene TRBV27 combines with J gene TRBJ1-5; 9 bases fit TRBD1. V shed 2 bases, J shed 5 bases, and the junction held 4 bases outside the gene matches. There are 15 residues in the CDR3. Germline V lookup: CDR1 MNHEY, CDR2 SMNVEV (reference sequence). CDR3 in amino acids: CASSLGTGRHQPQHF. Written as DNA, the CDR3 is TGTGCCAGCAGTTTAGGGACAGGGAGACATCAGCCCCAGCATTTT.

CDR3 DNA: TGTGCCAGCAGCCCAAGGACTAGCGTCGGTGAGCAGTTCTTC. Protein: CASSPRTSVGEQFF. This chain joins TRBV7-9 and TRBJ2-1; the match to TRBD2 covers 9 bases. Trimming removed 5 bases from V and 9 bases from J; junction bases left unmatched: 8. This CDR3 is 14 amino acids long. Germline V gene lookup returns CDR1 SEHNR and CDR2 FQNEAQ (reference sequence).

This chain links TRBV9 with TRBJ2-1; D is uncertain. Germline values: CDR1 SGDLS, CDR2 YYNGEE. The CDR3 is made up of 15 amino acids. V lost 0 bases, J lost 1 base, and 8 bases lay in between. CDR3 DNA sequence: TGTGCCAGCAGCGTAGGGGCAGGTTCCTACAATGAGCAGTTCTTC. Protein sequence: CASSVGAGSYNEQFF.

Worth noting for this clone: This sample includes further DNA sequences coding for the same CDR3. The chain links TRBV5-4 to TRBJ2-7; D is ambiguous. Germline-derived CDR1 and CDR2 are SGHNT and YYREEE (reference sequence). The V end was cut by 3 bases, the J end by 1 base, with 2 bases between. CDR3 length: 11 amino acids. CDR3 nucleotides: TGTGCCAGCAGCTCTTCCTACGAGCAGTACTTC. Translating gives CASSSSYEQYF.

The CDR3 loop reads CASSFSSAGGGTQYF. As DNA, the CDR3 is TGTGCCAGCAGCTTTTCATCTGCCGGGGGTGGGACCCAGTACTTC. This chain uses TRBV7-2 with TRBJ2-5; tentative D call: TRBD2 (6 bases). Germline CDR1 and CDR2: SGHTA and FQGNSA. There are 15 residues in the CDR3. Deletions cut 3 bases from V and 7 bases from J, with 18 bases between. The full variable domain, its missing parts supplied by reference TRBV7-2 and TRBJ2-5, is GAGVSQSPSNKVTEKGKDVELRCDPISGHTALYWYRQSLGQGLEFLIYFQGNSAPDKSGLPSDRFSAERTGGSVSTLTIQRTQQEDSAVYLCASSFSSAGGGTQYFGPGTRLLVL.

The CDR3 DNA sequence: TGTGCCAGCAGCGAACCGGGACTAGCGAGGATGAAGCTGTTTTTT. Translating it yields CASSEPGLARMKLFF. The chain couples TRBV7-2 to TRBJ2-2; TRBD2 agrees at 10 bases. CDR1 and CDR2 (germline): SGHTA, FQGNSA. The CDR3 is made up of 15 amino acids. V was pared by 5 bases and J by 12 bases, with 12 bases of the junction left unmatched. Variable domain in full (rest from reference TRBV7-2 and TRBJ2-2): GAGVSQSPSNKVTEKGKDVELRCDPISGHTALYWYRQSLGQGLEFLIYFQGNSAPDKSGLPSDRFSAERTGGSVSTLTIQRTQQEDSAVYLCASSEPGLARMKLFFGEGSRLTVL.

The gene calls are TRBV7-9 and TRBJ2-2, with D unresolved. Trimming stripped 1 base from V and 3 bases from J, with 6 bases between. CDR1 and CDR2 from the germline V gene are SEHNR and FQNEAQ (reference sequence). The CDR3 contains 14 residues. The CDR3 protein is CASSLDSHTGELFF. The CDR3 DNA is TGTGCCAGCAGCTTAGACAGCCACACCGGGGAGCTGTTTTTT.

This chain uses TRBV21-1 with TRBJ1-1; TRBD1, the table's D call, was not compared with the DNA. TRBV21-1 is noted as a pseudogene. CDR3 length: 16 residues. The CDR3 DNA reads TGTGCCAGCACCCTGGACAGGGGTGGGGGGAACACTGAAGCTTTCTTT. As protein: CASTLDRGGGNTEAFF.

The rearrangement joins TRBV3-1 (or the pseudogene TRBV3-2) to TRBJ1-2; tentatively, D is TRBD1 (6 bases). Per germline, CDR1 LGHDT and CDR2 YNNKEL (reference sequence). V lost 0 bases and J 2 bases, leaving 10 bases between the germline ends. The CDR3 has 15 amino acids. This CDR3 reads CASSQDWGRNYGYTF. Here the CDR3 DNA reads TGTGCCAGCAGCCAAGACTGGGGGCGGAACTATGGCTACACCTTC.

This clone showed up just a few times. The J gene is TRBJ2-5, the V gene TRBV28, with D perhaps TRBD1 (5 bases). The CDR3 has 13 amino acids. Germline CDR1 MDHEN, CDR2 SYDVKM. V lost 2 bases and J 5 bases, leaving 9 bases between the germline ends. This CDR3 reads CASSLGSGETQYF. The CDR3 DNA reads as TGTGCCAGCAGTTTAGGGTCAGGGGAGACCCAGTACTTC.

The gene calls are TRBV30 and TRBJ2-7, with TRBD2 matching over 14 bases. This CDR3 spans 17 amino acids. Germline V gene sequence: CDR1 GTSNPN, CDR2 SVGIG (reference sequence). V lost 0 bases and J lost 5; bases outside the gene matches: 9. In DNA, the CDR3 is TGTGCCTGGAGTGTACCCCTAGGACTAGCGGGAGGCAACGAGCAGTACTTC. Its protein is CAWSVPLGLAGGNEQYF.

The chain joins TRBV7-9 to TRBJ2-3; possibly TRBD2 for D (6 bases). Germline V gives CDR1 SEHNR, CDR2 FQNEAQ (reference sequence). V was trimmed by 7 bases and J by 1 base, leaving 12 bases between them. This CDR3 spans 14 amino acids. CDR3: CASTGDFRTDTQYF. The CDR3 bases are TGTGCCAGCACGGGGGACTTCCGCACAGATACGCAGTATTTT.

V is TRBV15 and J is TRBJ1-2; 7 bases are shared with TRBD1. Germline V gene lookup returns CDR1 LNHNV and CDR2 YYDKDF (reference sequence). The CDR3 loop spans 14 amino acids. The ends lost 3 bases at V and 5 bases at J; junction bases unmatched: 6. The CDR3, as DNA: TGTGCCACCAGCAGTGAAAGGGGGCCATATGGCTACACCTTC. Protein: CATSSERGPYGYTF.

The chain uses TRBV5-1 and TRBJ2-7; 10 nucleotides line up with TRBD1. The CDR3 length is 14 residues. V lost 4 bases to trimming and J lost 5 bases; unmatched junction nucleotides: 6. Germline-derived CDR1 and CDR2 are SGHRS and YFSETQ. The CDR3 DNA is TGCGCCAGCAGCCGGACAGGGGGGAGTAACGAGCAGTACTTC. Translation gives CASSRTGGSNEQYF.

The chain links TRBV28 to TRBJ2-7; 11 bases are shared with TRBD2. The V gene's germline CDR1 is MDHEN and CDR2 SYDVKM. Trimming at V came to 2 bases and at J to 3 bases, leaving 3 bases not matched to a gene. The CDR3 extends over 15 amino acids. The CDR3 loop is CASSLPSGGHYEQYF. CDR3 DNA: TGTGCCAGCAGTTTACCTAGCGGGGGGCACTACGAGCAGTACTTC.

The chain uses TRBV5-5 and TRBJ2-7; 12 nucleotides match TRBD2. This CDR3 contains 17 residues. Per the germline V gene, CDR1 is SGHKS and CDR2 is YYEKEE (reference sequence). J was trimmed by 4 bases and V by 5 bases; bases with no gene match: 13. CDR3 in amino acids: CASSQTGLAGSPYEQYF. The CDR3 nucleotides read TGTGCCAGCAGTCAAACTGGACTAGCGGGATCTCCTTACGAGCAGTACTTC. The full variable domain, in which reference TRBV5-5 and TRBJ2-7 provide the parts outside the CDR3, is DAGVTQSPTHLIKTRGQQVTLRCSPISGHKSVSWYQQVLGQGPQFIFQYYEKEERGRGNFPDRFSARQFPNYSSELNVNALLLGDSALYLCASSQTGLAGSPYEQYFGPGTRLTVT.

The V call is TRBV5-1, the J call TRBJ2-7; 9 bases are a match to TRBD1. Germline CDR1 SGHRS, CDR2 YFSETQ. The CDR3 runs to 15 residues. V lost 3 bases, J lost 6 bases, and 10 bases stayed unmatched. The CDR3 DNA reads TGCGCCAGCAGCTCGCCCGGGACAGGGATCCTCGAGCAGTACTTC. Translating gives CASSSPGTGILEQYF.

The V gene is TRBV24-1, the J gene TRBJ2-2, with TRBD2 identical over 14 bases. With 2 bases clipped from V and 7 bases from J, the junction kept 5 bases outside the gene matches. CDR3 length: 17 amino acids. Germline CDR1 reads KGHDR; CDR2 reads SFDVKD. The CDR3 reads CATSDSGLAGGGGELFF. The CDR3 DNA reads TGTGCCACCAGTGATTCCGGACTAGCGGGAGGTGGCGGGGAGCTGTTTTTT.

The chain couples TRBV11-3 to TRBJ2-5, with TRBD2 matching over 13 bases. J was trimmed by 5 bases and V by 5 bases; bases with no gene match: 8. Looked up from germline, CDR1 is SGHNT and CDR2 is YENEEA. The CDR3 covers 16 residues. The CDR3 DNA reads as TGTGCCAGCAGCATCGGACTAGCGGGAGTCGGGGAGACCCAGTACTTC. This encodes CASSIGLAGVGETQYF.

This chain uses TRBV5-1 with TRBJ2-7; TRBD1 is a possible D gene (5 bases). Trimming cost V 0 bases and J 2 bases, with 12 bases left between them. Germline V CDR1 and CDR2: SGHRS, YFSETQ. The CDR3 extends over 15 amino acids. The DNA of the CDR3 is TGCGCCAGCAGCTTGGGCCAGGGTCTAACCTACGAGCAGTACTTC. This encodes CASSLGQGLTYEQYF.

This clone occurred a few times. This chain links TRBV2 with TRBJ1-5; no reliable D call. CDR3 length equals 15 residues. V was clipped by 3 bases and J by 1 base, with 10 bases between them. Germline CDR1 SNHLY, CDR2 FYNNEI. The CDR3 nucleotides are TGTGCCAGCAGTGACCGGACGGGGAGCAATCAGCCCCAGCATTTT. It encodes CASSDRTGSNQPQHF.

V usage is TRBV28 and J usage is TRBJ2-7; D is ambiguous. Germline CDR1 and CDR2: MDHEN and SYDVKM. The CDR3 totals 14 residues. Between the trimmed V and J ends, which lost 7 bases and 1 base, there was a span of 14 bases. CDR3 loop: CASTILGPSYEQYF. DNA for the CDR3: TGTGCCAGCACCATCCTCGGTCCTTCCTACGAGCAGTACTTC. The full variable domain, completed using reference TRBV28 and TRBJ2-7, is DVKVTQSSRYLVKRTGEKVFLECVQDMDHENMFWYRQDPGLGLRLIYFSYDVKMKEKGDIPEGYSVSREKKERFSLILESASTNQTSMYLCASTILGPSYEQYFGPGTRLTVT.

The genes are TRBV9 and TRBJ1-4, with 10 bases identical to TRBD1. The germline V gene encodes CDR1 SGDLS and CDR2 YYNGEE. The CDR3 spans 15 residues. V was clipped by 0 bases and J by 5 bases; unmatched bases: 1. Here the CDR3 reads CASSVGTGGNEKLFF. The CDR3, as DNA: TGTGCCAGCAGCGTAGGGACAGGGGGGAATGAAAAACTGTTTTTT.

J is TRBJ1-3 and V is TRBV7-2; a weak D match, TRBD1 (5 bases). CDR3 length: 15 amino acids. Germline CDR1 reads SGHTA; CDR2 reads FQGNSA. The ends were cut back, 6 bases at V and 2 bases at J, with 14 bases in the middle. As DNA, the CDR3 is TGTGCCAGCAGTCCAGGCGGGACGGCTGGAAACACCATATATTTT. Encoded protein: CASSPGGTAGNTIYF.

The rearrangement joins TRBV19 to TRBJ1-5, with a possible D match to TRBD1 (5 bases). Germline V gene data show CDR1 as LNHDA and CDR2 as SQIVND (reference sequence). Trimming took off 1 base at V and 2 bases at J, with 12 bases between the two ends. This CDR3 is 16 amino acids long. The CDR3 protein is CASSIGSGKGNQPQHF. In DNA form, the CDR3 reads TGTGCCAGTAGTATAGGATCAGGGAAGGGCAATCAGCCCCAGCATTTT.

This clone was detected a few times. The genes are TRBV4-1 and TRBJ2-3; TRBD2 matches at 7 bases. Trimming removed 0 bases from V and 7 bases from J; junction bases left unmatched: 4. CDR3 length: 14 residues. Germline CDR1 is MGHRA and CDR2 is YSYEKL. CDR3 sequence reads: CASSQDPSGYTQYF. Written as DNA, the CDR3 is TGCGCCAGCAGCCAAGACCCTAGCGGATATACGCAGTATTTT.